The 14 T cell receptor beta chains listed next were all sequenced from one sample in a study of PD-1 blockade in mismatch repair-deficient tumors. The assay was immunoSEQ multiplex PCR, and TCRdb's table has in-frame clones only and misses some. The table has some 84,000 clones, 65% to 85% seen once. The sequencing used peripheral blood, collected 12 weeks after starting pembrolizumab. The receptors here all came from an adult with mismatch repair-deficient cancer.

The chain couples TRBV11-2 to TRBJ1-2; D is possibly TRBD1 (5 bases). V dropped 1 base and J dropped 2 bases, with 17 bases sitting between them. Germline V gene lookup returns CDR1 SGHAT and CDR2 FQNNGV. CDR3 length equals 17 residues. CDR3 region: CASSLVARRGTNYGYTF. CDR3 nucleotide sequence: TGTGCCAGCAGCTTAGTGGCCAGAAGGGGAACAAACTATGGCTACACCTTC. Filled out from reference TRBV11-2 and TRBJ1-2, the complete variable domain reads EAGVAQSPRYKIIEKRQSVAFWCNPISGHATLYWYQQILGQGPKLLIQFQNNGVVDDSQLPKDRFSAERLKGVDSTLKIQPAKLEDSAVYLCASSLVARRGTNYGYTFGSGTRLTVV.

The rearrangement uses TRBV29-1 and TRBJ1-1, with 8 bases fitting TRBD1. The CDR3 consists of 14 residues. The J segment lost 5 bases and the V segment lost 7 bases, leaving 12 bases of the junction unmatched. Germline V gene sequence: CDR1 SQVTM, CDR2 ANQGSEA. DNA of the CDR3: TGCAGCGGGGGGCAGGGGGCGCGTGGGACTGAAGCTTTCTTT. This sequence encodes CSGGQGARGTEAFF.

J is TRBJ1-1 and V is TRBV7-2; a weak D match, TRBD1 (6 bases). The CDR3 totals 13 residues. Trimming took 5 bases from V and 0 from J, leaving 7 bases between them. Germline V lookup: CDR1 SGHTA, CDR2 FQGNSA. The CDR3 loop is CASSRQVNTEAFF. CDR3 DNA: TGTGCCAGCAGCAGACAGGTGAACACTGAAGCTTTCTTT. Filled out from reference TRBV7-2 and TRBJ1-1, the complete variable domain reads GAGVSQSPSNKVTEKGKDVELRCDPISGHTALYWYRQSLGQGLEFLIYFQGNSAPDKSGLPSDRFSAERTGGSVSTLTIQRTQQEDSAVYLCASSRQVNTEAFFGQGTRLTVV.

This chain links TRBV30 with TRBJ2-7; the D is unclear. The CDR3 is 14 amino acids. V lost 0 bases and J lost 0, with 9 bases in between. Germline V gene lookup returns CDR1 GTSNPN and CDR2 SVGIG (reference sequence). CDR3 in amino acids: CAWSVANSSYEQYF. The CDR3, as DNA: TGTGCCTGGAGTGTAGCGAATAGCTCCTACGAGCAGTACTTC.

The rearrangement joins TRBV25-1 to TRBJ2-1; tentatively, D is TRBD2 (5 bases). The V gene lost 8 bases and the J gene lost 2 bases, with 16 bases spanning the gap. The CDR3 extends over 15 amino acids. Germline lookup yields CDR1 MGHDK and CDR2 SYGVNS. CDR3 in amino acids: CASSGSGPTYNEQFF. The CDR3 coding sequence is TGTGCCAGCTCTGGAAGCGGCCCGACCTACAATGAGCAGTTCTTC.

This clone has only a few counts. This sequence joins TRBV2 and TRBJ1-4, with D possibly TRBD1 on 5 matching bases. Germline V CDR1 and CDR2: SNHLY, FYNNEI. V lost 5 bases and J 4 bases, leaving 8 bases between the germline ends. The CDR3 contains 13 residues. CDR3 nucleotides: TGTGCCAGCAGTCGACAGCTTAATGAAAAACTGTTTTTT. As protein: CASSRQLNEKLFF. Combining the CDR3 with reference TRBV2 and TRBJ1-4 gives the whole variable domain EPEVTQTPSHQVTQMGQEVILRCVPISNHLYFYWYRQILGQKVEFLVSFYNNEISEKSEIFDDQFSVERPDGSNFTLKIRSTKLEDSAMYFCASSRQLNEKLFFGSGTQLSVL.

Concerning this clone itself: A read error may account for a junction end that differs from germline. The gene calls are TRBV7-2 and TRBJ2-6, with D uncertain. Germline loops: CDR1 SGHTA, CDR2 FQGNSA. The CDR3 is 15 amino acids. CDR3 in DNA: TGTGCCAGCAGCCTGGCCGCCTCTCGGGCCAACGTCCTGACTTTC. Translating gives CASSLAASRANVLTF. Drawing the rest from reference TRBV7-2 and TRBJ2-6, the complete variable domain is GAGVSQSPSNKVTEKGKDVELRCDPISGHTALYWYRQSLGQGLEFLIYFQGNSAPDKSGLPSDRFSAERTGGSVSTLTIQRTQQEDSAVYLCASSLAASRANVLTFGAGSRLTVL.

Only one count was recorded for this clone. The J gene is TRBJ2-7, the V gene TRBV27; D is uncertain. This CDR3 is built from 15 residues. Germline CDR1 MNHEY, CDR2 SMNVEV (reference sequence). With 3 bases removed from V and 0 bases from J, the gap between germline ends came to 12 bases. The CDR3 loop is CASSFDGPSSYEQYF. DNA of the CDR3: TGTGCCAGCAGTTTTGACGGGCCTAGCTCCTACGAGCAGTACTTC.

Regarding this clone: A read error may produce the germline difference seen at one junction end. This sequence joins TRBV30 and TRBJ1-2; D is undetermined. The length of the CDR3 is 12 residues. The germline V gene has CDR1 GTSNPN and CDR2 SVGIG (reference sequence). CDR3 amino acids: CAWSPSQTRPDF. The CDR3 DNA reads as TGTGCCTGGAGCCCTAGTCAGACTCGGCCGGACTTC. The variable domain in full, completed from reference TRBV30 and TRBJ1-2, reads SQTIHQWPATLVQPVGSPLSLECTVEGTSNPNLYWYRQAAGRGLQLLFYSVGIGQISSEVPQNLSASRPQDRQFILSSKKLLLSDSGFYLCAWSPSQTRPDFGSGTRLTVV.

This clone came up once. Compared with germline, one end of the junction differs, possibly owing to a read error. Other DNA variants within this sample encode the same CDR3. The CDR3 spells CASSQGPVETQYF. The DNA of the CDR3 is TGCGCTAGCAGCCAAGGGCCAGTAGAGACCCAGTACTTC. The genes are TRBV4-1 and TRBJ2-5; D ambiguous. Germline CDR1 is MGHRA and CDR2 is YSYEKL. This CDR3 region has 13 residues.

The chain employs TRBV9 and TRBJ2-4; D gene uncertain. Germline assignment: CDR1 SGDLS and CDR2 YYNGEE. The CDR3 loop spans 16 amino acids. Trimming removed 0 bases at V and 4 bases at J, with 14 bases between. The CDR3 loop reads CASSVGQRGEKNIQYF. The CDR3 DNA reads TGTGCCAGCAGCGTAGGGCAGCGAGGAGAAAAAAACATTCAGTACTTC. Full variable domain (rest looked up from reference TRBV9 and TRBJ2-4): DSGVTQTPKHLITATGQRVTLRCSPRSGDLSVYWYQQSLDQGLQFLIQYYNGEERAKGNILERFSAQQFPDLHSELNLSSLELGDSALYFCASSVGQRGEKNIQYFGAGTRLSVL.

DNA for the CDR3: TGTGCCAGCTCACCACCGGATTGGCGGGGGACTGAAGCTTTCTTT. The encoded protein is CASSPPDWRGTEAFF. The chain has TRBV18 and TRBJ1-1; D possibly corresponds to TRBD1 (5 bases). This CDR3 contains 15 residues. Trimming removed 0 bases at V and 5 bases at J, with 13 bases between. CDR1 and CDR2 (germline): KGHSH, LQKENI.

V usage is TRBV19 and J usage is TRBJ2-4; 7 bases line up with TRBD2. This CDR3 comprises 16 residues. In germline, CDR1 is LNHDA, CDR2 SQIVND (reference sequence). J lost 2 bases, V lost 3 bases, and 7 bases had no gene match. Here the CDR3 reads CASSILAGGSKNIQYF. For the CDR3, the DNA is TGTGCCAGTAGTATTTTAGCGGGTGGGTCCAAAAACATTCAGTACTTC.

The rearrangement uses TRBV4-3 and TRBJ2-1; 7 bases line up with TRBD2. V dropped 0 bases and J dropped 8; count of bases not matched to a gene: 10. The CDR3 covers 16 residues. Germline CDR1 reads LGHNA; CDR2 reads YSLEER. The CDR3 sequence is CASSQEPSGRVDEQFF. DNA for the CDR3: TGCGCCAGCAGCCAAGAGCCTAGCGGAAGGGTGGATGAGCAGTTCTTC.